Below, one T cell receptor (beta chain) is given with its context. The CDR3 runs 14 residues. Germline CDR1 and CDR2: KGHSH and LQKENI. Trimming took 0 bases from V and 6 from J, leaving 12 bases between them. Sequencing was performed with immunoSEQ multiplex PCR; in TCRdb, only in-frame clones are kept and a portion is missing. The sample carries 17,000 or so clones, around 80% recorded once. The data originate from a study of blood T cell repertoires in COVID-19. The wider study: From T cells, B-cell-depleted T cells, or PBMCs came the material, which was cDNA or gDNA.

This TCR came from a man in his sixties with active or convalescent COVID-19. The rearrangement joins TRBV18 to TRBJ2-7; a possible D gene is TRBD2 (5 bases). Sequencing was carried out using peripheral blood. The CDR3: CASSPPVPAGEQYF. The DNA of the CDR3 is TGTGCCAGCTCACCACCGGTCCCCGCGGGCGAGCAGTACTTC.